This TCR beta chain was obtained from a study of blood T cell repertoires in COVID-19. In the study overall: PBMCs, B-cell-depleted T cells, or T cells provided the cDNA or gDNA that made up the material.

The authors' processing: Quantification of nucleated cells was approximated via reference gene primer amplification. Using immunoSEQ multiplex PCR, the repertoire was profiled, and TCRdb retains in-frame clones only, with some absent. V and J calls and clone size are copied from that table; D and trimming were computed from the DNA. The table shows about 120,000 clones, with about 87% occurring only once. Sequencing was performed on peripheral blood. The origin of this receptor is a woman between 65 and 79 years old with acute or convalescent COVID-19.

The CDR3 DNA reads as TGTGCCAGCAGGGCCGGGACAGGGAATAATTCACCCCTCCACTTT. Its translation: CASRAGTGNNSPLHF. The gene calls are TRBV7-3 and TRBJ1-6, with 9 bases identical to TRBD1. CDR3 length equals 15 residues. The V segment lost 6 bases and the J segment 5 bases; nucleotides outside the gene matches: 5. CDR1 and CDR2 from the germline V gene are SGHTA and FQGTGA.